The rows below give T cell receptor beta chains drawn from one sample of a study of T cell repertoires in cytomegalovirus infection. Via MiXCR, TCRdb re-called the reads, giving one row per CDR3 protein. The profile shows 170,000 or so distinct CDR3 sequences, about 18% of them singletons. Material: CD8+ T cells from PBMCs. The receptors derive from a human donor in good health (CMV status not recorded). Some clones in this sample may be carry-over from other donors' samples. CDR3s include the opening cysteine and the closing phenylalanine or tryptophan. D genes are given only for firm matches. Expanded clones are given a class, and other clones once, few, many or no size at all.

cdr3_length d_call j_call clone_size v_call cdr3_aa cdr3_nt
12 . TRBJ1-4 . TRBV7-9 CASSSVGEKLFF TGTGCCAGCAGCAGCGTGGGAGAAAAACTGTTTTTT
16 . TRBJ1-1 many TRBV7-2 CASRLSPARGNTEAFF TGTGCCAGCAGGTTAAGCCCGGCGCGAGGGAACACTGAAGCTTTCTTT
16 . TRBJ1-4 few TRBV6-5 CASSYSAGARNEKLFF TGTGCCAGCAGTTACTCGGCAGGGGCTAGAAATGAAAAACTGTTTTTT
12 . TRBJ1-2 . TRBV2 CAVHKGYGGYTF TGTGCCGTCCACAAGGGTTACGGTGGCTACACCTTC
18 . TRBJ2-2 few TRBV11-2 CASSWDPLRDLNTGELFF TGTGCCAGCAGCTGGGACCCCCTCAGGGATTTGAACACCGGGGAGCTGTTTTTT
14 . TRBJ1-4 few TRBV5-6 CASSLSALRRKLFF TGTGCCAGCAGCTTGAGCGCGCTTAGAAGAAAACTGTTTTTT
18 TRBD2 TRBJ2-1 . TRBV7-8 CASSPGTSGGKSYNEQFF TGTGCCAGCAGCCCCGGGACTAGCGGGGGGAAGTCCTACAATGAGCAGTTCTTC
12 TRBD1 TRBJ1-1 . TRBV15 CATSRDSYEAFF TGTGCCACCAGCCGGGACAGCTATGAAGCTTTCTTT
14 . TRBJ2-3 . TRBV4-3 CASSQDLATDTQYF TGCGCCAGCAGCCAAGATCTAGCCACAGATACGCAGTATTTT
8 . TRBJ1-1 . TRBV20-1 CSARKAFF TGCAGTGCTAGAAAAGCTTTCTTT
14 . TRBJ2-7 few TRBV28 CASSLGRSSYEQYF TGTGCCAGCAGTTTAGGAAGGAGCTCCTACGAGCAGTACTTC